The clone carrying this TCR beta chain was counted at least ten times. This entry comes from a study of Graves' ophthalmopathy and Graves' hyperthyroidism. V gave up 0 bases and J gave up 5 bases, with 13 bases separating them. This CDR3 region has 15 residues. CDR1 MNHEY and CDR2 SMNVEV come from the germline V gene (reference sequence). Amplification targeted the TCR beta CDR3 regions, with RNA transcripts as the source material. Following a first-round RT-PCR that used HTBI primers, a second-round multiplex PCR was carried out. MiXCR was run by TCRdb on the multiplex PCR reads, yielding one entry per CDR3 protein. The data show approximately 700,000 distinct CDR3 sequences, roughly 41% seen once.

This chain connects TRBV27 to TRBJ1-1, with D maybe TRBD1 (5 bases). This TCR was sampled from an adult man with Graves' ophthalmopathy. The sequencing input was peripheral blood. The CDR3 sequence: CASSLSERGRTEAFF. CDR3 DNA: TGTGCCAGCAGTTTATCGGAAAGGGGCAGAACTGAAGCTTTCTTT.